What follows are 16 T cell receptor beta chains derived from one specimen sequenced in a study of cytomegalovirus exposure and HLA in healthy donors (dated by TCRdb to the late 2010s). Libraries were made using the immunoSEQ multiplex PCR assay. For the multiplex PCR, a mixture combining 60 forward primers for TCR Vbeta segments and 13 reverse primers for TCR Jbeta segments was used. In its TCRdb copy, this immuneACCESS table keeps in-frame sequences only and misses some clones. Where compared with another copy, unresolved V genes explain less than half of these, and the others have no known cause. Present in this sample are about 120,000 clones, roughly four fifths of which were seen just once. The top ten hold around 1.8% of the sample. Material: PBMCs. The receptors here all came from a man aged 18 to 30 in good health and CMV-seronegative.

This CDR3 reads CASSEALRGGRTASQETQYF. CDR3 DNA: TGTGCCAGCAGTGAAGCGTTGCGGGGAGGGCGGACAGCGAGCCAAGAGACCCAGTACTTC. The chain uses TRBV6-1 and TRBJ2-5; weak D call: TRBD2 (7 bases). CDR1 and CDR2 from the germline V gene are MNHNS and SASEGT. The CDR3 loop spans 20 amino acids. Trimming shortened V by 0 bases and J by 1 base, and 24 bases separated the two germline ends.

The chain couples TRBV28 to TRBJ1-3; 10 nucleotides agree with TRBD1. In germline, CDR1 is MDHEN, CDR2 SYDVKM. This CDR3 has 16 residues. J lost 8 bases, V lost 5 bases, and 12 bases had no gene match. The CDR3 sequence is CASSTRQGAPGHTIYF. The CDR3, as DNA: TGTGCCAGCAGTACGAGACAGGGGGCTCCAGGGCACACCATATATTTT.

The chain has TRBV7-9 and TRBJ1-1, with D maybe TRBD1 (5 bases). The CDR3 covers 14 residues. The V and J ends lost 1 base and 0 bases respectively, with 6 bases between them. The V gene's germline CDR1 is SEHNR and CDR2 FQNEAQ (reference sequence). The CDR3 is CASSLGGVNTEAFF. In DNA, the CDR3 is TGTGCCAGCAGCTTAGGGGGGGTGAACACTGAAGCTTTCTTT.

This clone came up a few times. As DNA, the CDR3 is TGCGCCAGCAGCCATGACACGGGACTTTACGAGCAGTACTTC. It translates to CASSHDTGLYEQYF. The chain recombines TRBV4-1 with TRBJ2-7; D perhaps matches TRBD2 (6 bases). The CDR3 loop spans 14 amino acids. The V gene lost 3 bases and the J gene lost 4 bases, with 13 bases spanning the gap. Germline V gives CDR1 MGHRA, CDR2 YSYEKL.

The chain is built from TRBV27 and TRBJ2-1; possible D gene TRBD2, 5 bases. CDR3 size: 15 residues. In germline, CDR1 is MNHEY, CDR2 SMNVEV (reference sequence). Trimming pared 5 bases from V and 6 bases from J, leaving 17 bases between. The CDR3 nucleotides read TGTGCCAGCAGTCACCGATCCTTACGGGGCAATGAGCAGTTCTTC. Its protein is CASSHRSLRGNEQFF.

The gene calls are TRBV6-6 and TRBJ2-7; the match to TRBD1 covers 12 bases. Unmatched junction bases numbered 6, after V lost 8 bases and J lost 4 bases. CDR1 is MNHNY and CDR2 is SVGAGI in the germline V gene (reference sequence). The CDR3 is 14 amino acids. For the CDR3, the DNA is TGTGCCAGCCGCTGGGACAGGGGGCGATACGAGCAGTACTTC. It specifies CASRWDRGRYEQYF.

V usage is TRBV5-1 and J usage is TRBJ1-1; D gene ambiguous. Germline values: CDR1 SGHRS, CDR2 YFSETQ. There are 15 residues in the CDR3. The ends were cut back, 1 base at V and 1 base at J, with 11 bases in the middle. The CDR3 spells CASSLLSIPNTEAFF. DNA of the CDR3: TGCGCCAGCAGCTTGTTGAGCATTCCGAACACTGAAGCTTTCTTT. The whole variable domain, filled in from reference TRBV5-1 and TRBJ1-1, reads KAGVTQTPRYLIKTRGQQVTLSCSPISGHRSVSWYQQTPGQGLQFLFEYFSETQRNKGNFPGRFSGRQFSNSRSEMNVSTLELGDSALYLCASSLLSIPNTEAFFGQGTRLTVV.

The chain couples TRBV4-2 to TRBJ1-2; D is perhaps TRBD1 (5 bases). Germline assignment: CDR1 LGHNA and CDR2 YNFKEQ. Trimming stripped 0 bases from V and 8 bases from J, with 10 bases between. There are 13 residues in the CDR3. In DNA, the CDR3 is TGTGCCAGCAGCCAAGACAGGGTAGGCGGCTACACCTTC. Its protein is CASSQDRVGGYTF.

V gene TRBV18 combines with J gene TRBJ2-5; a possible D gene is TRBD1 (5 bases). Germline V gene sequence: CDR1 KGHSH, CDR2 LQKENI. There are 15 residues in the CDR3. Trimming pared 3 bases from V and 2 bases from J, leaving 13 bases between. CDR3 amino acids: CASSPSQGGQETQYF. The CDR3 DNA sequence: TGTGCCAGCTCACCCTCGCAGGGCGGTCAAGAGACCCAGTACTTC. Together with reference TRBV18 and TRBJ2-5, the CDR3 gives the full variable domain: NAGVMQNPRHLVRRRGQEARLRCSPMKGHSHVYWYRQLPEEGLKFMVYLQKENIIDESGMPKERFSAEFPKEGPSILRIQQVVRGDSAAYFCASSPSQGGQETQYFGPGTRLLVL.

CDR3 in amino acids: CASSVGTGVESPLHF. The DNA for the CDR3 is TGTGCCAGCAGCGTAGGAACAGGGGTGGAATCACCCCTCCACTTT. J is TRBJ1-6 and V is TRBV9, with 7 nucleotides matching TRBD1. This CDR3 is built from 15 residues. Unmatched junction bases numbered 7, after V lost 0 bases and J lost 10 bases. Germline CDR1 is SGDLS and CDR2 is YYNGEE.

CDR3 DNA: TGTGCCAGCAGCCCCGGGAGGGGCAATCAGCCCCAGCATTTT. It is translated as CASSPGRGNQPQHF. J is TRBJ1-5 and V is TRBV27; D gene uncertain. Germline CDR1 reads MNHEY; CDR2 reads SMNVEV (reference sequence). The CDR3 extends over 14 amino acids. Between the trimmed V and J ends, which lost 6 bases and 2 bases, there was a span of 11 bases.

In this sample, this clone turned up a few times. V is TRBV7-6 and J is TRBJ1-3; D gene uncertain. The CDR3 extends over 16 amino acids. CDR1 and CDR2 from the germline V gene are SGHVS and FNYEAQ. V was pared by 1 base and J by 0 bases, with 10 bases between. The CDR3 coding sequence is TGTGCCAGCAGCTTAGGGACGAGGGCCTCTGGAAACACCATATATTTT. Amino acids: CASSLGTRASGNTIYF. Variable domain in full (rest from reference TRBV7-6 and TRBJ1-3): GAGVSQSPRYKVTKRGQDVALRCDPISGHVSLYWYRQALGQGPEFLTYFNYEAQQDKSGLPNDRFSAERPEGSISTLTIQRTEQRDSAMYRCASSLGTRASGNTIYFGEGSWLTVV.

For the CDR3, the DNA is TGTGCCAGCACCCATCCCCAGACAGGGCAAGAGACCCAGTACTTC. Protein: CASTHPQTGQETQYF. The rearrangement links TRBV5-8 to TRBJ2-5, with 7 bases that match TRBD1. The CDR3 contains 15 residues. CDR1 is SGHTS and CDR2 is YDEGEE in the germline V gene. V shed 6 bases and J 2 bases; nucleotides not matched to a gene: 10.

The genes are TRBV20-1 and TRBJ1-2; TRBD1 matches 10 bases. The CDR3 contains 11 residues. With 5 bases clipped from V and 8 bases from J, the junction kept 2 bases outside the gene matches. Germline CDR1 is DFQATT and CDR2 is SNEGSKA (reference sequence). CDR3 amino acids: CSAGDRGGYTF. Written as DNA, the CDR3 is TGCAGTGCTGGGGACAGGGGCGGCTACACCTTC.

This chain uses TRBV9 with TRBJ2-3; 8 bases line up with TRBD2. The CDR3 is 19 amino acids. V was clipped by 4 bases and J by 5 bases; unmatched bases: 21. Germline lookup yields CDR1 SGDLS and CDR2 YYNGEE. CDR3 bases: TGTGCCAGCAGCCCCCGGGGTAGCGGGGTTCCCTATCAAGAAGATACGCAGTATTTT. Translating gives CASSPRGSGVPYQEDTQYF.

This clone has just a few counts. The chain employs TRBV6-6 and TRBJ1-1; D is perhaps TRBD1 (6 bases). CDR3 length equals 14 residues. In germline, CDR1 is MNHNY, CDR2 SVGAGI (reference sequence). V dropped 5 bases and J dropped 0 bases, with 10 bases sitting between them. CDR3 in DNA: TGTGCCAGCAGTCCGGACAGACTGAACACTGAAGCTTTCTTT. This sequence encodes CASSPDRLNTEAFF.